This T cell receptor beta chain was captured by sequencing in a study of beta chain features in type 1 diabetes (dated by TCRdb to 2016 to 2019). About the investigation overall: Patients and healthy donors did not differ in mean age, gender distribution, total cell number or subset yield. A total of over 90,000,000 sorted cells were examined across all samples, and a strong correlation was observed between cell number per subset and RNA yield. In the study, TCRB repertoires of sorted circulating CD4+ T cell subsets from recently diagnosed type 1 diabetes patients were compared with those of matched healthy donors. Regulatory and stem cell-like memory subsets were isolated from only 8 patients and about eight healthy donors, whereas naive and central memory subsets came from all 30 or so donors. Study-wide findings and limitations: HLA sub-analyses involved small numbers of individuals, so any influence of HLA type on TCRB rearrangement remained unresolved. PCR may preferentially amplify shorter templates, but because patient and control samples were amplified and corrected together, any resulting skew would affect both groups equally. The naive, central memory and regulatory TCRB repertoires appeared to resemble one another more closely among patients than among healthy donors. Patients with type 1 diabetes made fewer insertions and deleted more nucleotides at VDJ recombination sites, implying thymic rearrangement abnormalities. Sequencing cDNA rather than genomic DNA could over-represent highly expressing activated cells, although activation and CD3 levels did not differ between groups. Type 1 diabetes patients showed a moderate but significant shortening of TCRB CDR3 length in all four CD4+ subsets.

All of the isolated RNA was reverse transcribed with the High Capacity cDNA Reverse Transcription Kit, so expressed TCRB transcripts were sequenced. Naive, central memory and regulatory T cell samples underwent deep immunoSEQ sequencing, averaging about 3.57 million total reads per sample. Sorted cells were lysed in RLT buffer, and RNA was extracted using DNase-treated RNeasy Micro or Mini kits according to cell number. To prevent cross-contamination, each cell subset was processed individually, whereas patient and healthy donor samples were processed jointly. The immunoSEQ multiplex PCR was used to amplify TCRB sequences from cDNA, generating 87-bp fragments that spanned the CDR3 region. The amplicons were sequenced using the Illumina HiSeq platform. The original pipeline was this. PCR bias was computationally corrected using synthetic template baselines, reads within Hamming distance 2 were collapsed, and singletons that could not be merged were discarded. Reads were aligned against IMGT to assign V, D and J genes, CDR3 length and insertions or deletions at six rearrangement sites. Within each subset, clonotype counts were normalized to sorted cell number, after which true diversity and Gini coefficients were computed with the tcR R package. The overlap coefficient, calculated on TCRB nucleotide sequences, was used to measure repertoire sharing. Out-of-frame TCRB sequences from naive cells were analyzed to stand in for the pre-selection repertoire. TCRdb provides this immuneACCESS table in a form limited to in-frame rearrangements. Some clones are lacking; in checked studies, under half of them reflect an unresolved V gene, and why the rest are absent is not known. For V, J and clone size, that table is used; D and trimming come from the DNA. The table for this sample lists over 700,000 clones; 17% of them were counted only once. The ten largest clones represent around 0.02% of the sample.

From each donor, a single peripheral blood sample of 100 to 150 mL on average was drawn into heparinised tubes. A BD FACSAria II and a panel including CD45RO, CCR7, CD25, CD127, CD95 and CD27 were used to sort naive, central memory, regulatory and stem cell-like memory CD4+ T cells. A purity above 95% was achieved for all sorted populations. PBMCs were isolated immediately by Lymphoprep density gradient centrifugation and stained directly without culture. To minimize batch effects, samples were stained and sorted in pairs, one healthy donor with one patient per experiment. About this clone itself: The antigen it binds to is not known. No base qualities exist here, and no much larger clone lies one base off it.

The CDR3 measures 14 amino acids from cysteine to phenylalanine. Only the CDR3 DNA stays, 42 bases, in frame from base 1. Sequenced input: naive CD4+ T cells from blood. This specimen's cell subset or site label, per the study, means: true naive CD4+ T cells. This TCR was recovered from a woman between 18 and 29 years old in good health. Rearrangement joined TRBV12-2 to TRBJ2-7; the table's D call, TRBD1, was not checked against the DNA. TRBV12-2 is a recognized pseudogene. The CDR3 sequence is CASRLANRGHEQYF. The DNA sequence follows: TGTGCAAGTCGCTTAGCGAACAGGGGGCACGAGCAGTACTTC.